This is a list of T cell receptor beta chains from one sample in a study of vaccination effects on CD4 cells after COVID-19. The antigens for these receptors are not known. Only in-frame clones appear in the TCRdb table, and some are missing; sequencing was by immunoSEQ multiplex PCR. The sample has around 47,000 clones, 60% to 75% seen once. This specimen was CD4+ T cells from PBMCs cultured with a peptide pool, taken before COVID-19 vaccination. These receptors were obtained from a human donor who had a prior SARS-CoV-2 infection. CDR3s include the opening cysteine and the closing phenylalanine or tryptophan. Each record gives: J gene, D gene, V gene, clone size, CDR3 protein, CDR3 DNA. A D gene is named only where the DNA matches it firmly. Rows may omit the clone size; those that give it use once, few, many or a size class.

j_call: TRBJ2-1; d_call: TRBD2; v_call: TRBV7-3; clone_size: -; cdr3_aa: CASSLRGTRFSDYNEQFF; cdr3_nt: TGTGCCAGCAGCCTACGCGGGACTAGATTTTCCGACTACAATGAGCAGTTCTTC
j_call: TRBJ1-6; d_call: -; v_call: TRBV4-3; clone_size: -; cdr3_aa: CASSQLGDGSFRTLHF; cdr3_nt: TGCGCCAGCAGCCAATTGGGGGACGGAAGCTTTAGGACCCTCCACTTT
j_call: TRBJ2-1; d_call: -; v_call: TRBV5-1; clone_size: -; cdr3_aa: CASSLVGRGFDEQFF; cdr3_nt: TGCGCCAGCAGCTTGGTCGGTCGGGGGTTCGATGAGCAGTTCTTC
j_call: TRBJ1-3; d_call: -; v_call: TRBV7-9; clone_size: -; cdr3_aa: CASSSQGAGNTIYF; cdr3_nt: TGTGCCAGCAGTTCTCAGGGAGCTGGAAACACCATATATTTT
j_call: TRBJ1-5; d_call: TRBD1; v_call: TRBV7-2; clone_size: once; cdr3_aa: CASSSDRDILPQHF; cdr3_nt: TGTGCCAGCAGCTCGGACAGGGACATTTTACCCCAGCATTTT
j_call: TRBJ1-5; d_call: -; v_call: TRBV6-5; clone_size: -; cdr3_aa: CASSYTLGQPQHF; cdr3_nt: TGTGCCAGCAGTTATACGTTAGGCCAGCCCCAGCATTTT
j_call: TRBJ2-5; d_call: TRBD2; v_call: TRBV5-4; clone_size: -; cdr3_aa: CASSLPGTRETQYF; cdr3_nt: TGTGCCAGCAGCTTGCCCGGGACTAGGGAGACCCAGTACTTC
j_call: TRBJ2-1; d_call: -; v_call: TRBV15; clone_size: -; cdr3_aa: CATRGSRMEQFF; cdr3_nt: TGTGCCACTAGAGGTTCGCGGATGGAGCAGTTCTTC
j_call: TRBJ1-6; d_call: TRBD1; v_call: TRBV6-5; clone_size: -; cdr3_aa: CASSSSGTGNSPLHF; cdr3_nt: TGTGCCAGCAGCTCATCCGGGACAGGGAATTCACCCCTCCACTTT
j_call: TRBJ2-2; d_call: -; v_call: TRBV7-2; clone_size: -; cdr3_aa: CASSLYGTGELFF; cdr3_nt: TGTGCCAGCAGCTTATATGGAACCGGGGAGCTGTTTTTT
j_call: TRBJ1-1; d_call: TRBD1; v_call: TRBV4-2; clone_size: -; cdr3_aa: CASSPRDRGLNTEAFF; cdr3_nt: TGTGCCAGCAGCCCACGGGACAGGGGTTTGAACACTGAAGCTTTCTTT
j_call: TRBJ2-1; d_call: TRBD2; v_call: TRBV9; clone_size: -; cdr3_aa: CASSEGGTSDSNEQFF; cdr3_nt: TGTGCCAGCAGCGAGGGCGGGACTAGTGATTCGAATGAGCAGTTCTTC
j_call: TRBJ1-2; d_call: -; v_call: TRBV7-3; clone_size: few; cdr3_aa: CASSLESGSGYTF; cdr3_nt: TGTGCCAGCAGCTTAGAATCAGGGAGTGGCTACACCTTC
j_call: TRBJ1-5; d_call: TRBD1; v_call: TRBV11-1; clone_size: -; cdr3_aa: CASSVTSGGGQPQHF; cdr3_nt: TGTGCCAGCAGCGTGACCTCAGGGGGCGGTCAGCCCCAGCATTTT
j_call: TRBJ1-1; d_call: -; v_call: TRBV2; clone_size: -; cdr3_aa: CASSGQTASSEAFF; cdr3_nt: TGTGCCAGCAGCGGACAAACGGCCAGCTCTGAAGCTTTCTTT
j_call: TRBJ2-7; d_call: -; v_call: TRBV6-5; clone_size: -; cdr3_aa: CASTGAIRHEQYF; cdr3_nt: TGTGCCAGCACCGGGGCGATTCGTCATGAGCAGTACTTC
j_call: TRBJ2-3; d_call: -; v_call: TRBV5-1; clone_size: -; cdr3_aa: CASSPEDVATQYF; cdr3_nt: TGCGCCAGCAGCCCTGAGGATGTAGCTACGCAGTATTTT
j_call: TRBJ1-2; d_call: -; v_call: TRBV27; clone_size: -; cdr3_aa: CASSFLGDYGYTF; cdr3_nt: TGTGCCAGCAGTTTCCTGGGGGACTATGGCTACACCTTC
j_call: TRBJ2-3; d_call: -; v_call: TRBV15; clone_size: -; cdr3_aa: CATSRDQYTGRSTDTQYF; cdr3_nt: TGTGCCACCAGCAGAGATCAATATACAGGGAGAAGCACAGATACGCAGTATTTT
j_call: TRBJ2-2; d_call: -; v_call: TRBV7-6; clone_size: -; cdr3_aa: CASSLMWDLNTGELFF; cdr3_nt: TGTGCCAGCAGCTTAATGTGGGACCTAAACACCGGGGAGCTGTTTTTT
j_call: TRBJ1-1; d_call: -; v_call: TRBV10-3; clone_size: -; cdr3_aa: CAISEAPPNTEAFF; cdr3_nt: TGTGCCATCAGTGAAGCCCCGCCGAACACTGAAGCTTTCTTT
j_call: TRBJ2-7; d_call: TRBD1; v_call: TRBV2; clone_size: -; cdr3_aa: CASNPGQGVGEQYF; cdr3_nt: TGTGCCAGCAACCCCGGACAGGGGGTTGGGGAGCAGTACTTC
j_call: TRBJ2-1; d_call: TRBD1; v_call: TRBV9; clone_size: -; cdr3_aa: CASASGQGIQYNEQFF; cdr3_nt: TGTGCCAGTGCCTCGGGACAGGGGATACAGTACAATGAGCAGTTCTTC
j_call: TRBJ2-1; d_call: TRBD2; v_call: TRBV2; clone_size: few; cdr3_aa: CASSFSGGLADNEQFF; cdr3_nt: TGTGCCAGCAGTTTTTCTGGGGGACTAGCGGACAATGAGCAGTTCTTC
j_call: TRBJ2-7; d_call: TRBD1; v_call: TRBV28; clone_size: -; cdr3_aa: CASSTPGTGYYEQYF; cdr3_nt: TGTGCCAGCAGTACACCTGGGACAGGATACTACGAGCAGTACTTC
j_call: TRBJ1-1; d_call: -; v_call: TRBV11-2; clone_size: -; cdr3_aa: CASSFRSWGTEAFF; cdr3_nt: TGTGCCAGCAGCTTCAGATCCTGGGGCACTGAAGCTTTCTTT
j_call: TRBJ2-6; d_call: -; v_call: TRBV9; clone_size: -; cdr3_aa: CASSRYAGANVLTF; cdr3_nt: TGTGCCAGCAGCCGGTACGCTGGGGCCAACGTCCTGACTTTC
j_call: TRBJ1-6; d_call: -; v_call: TRBV19; clone_size: -; cdr3_aa: CASSPQQGKYNSPLHF; cdr3_nt: TGTGCCAGTAGTCCTCAACAGGGAAAATATAATTCACCCCTCCACTTT
j_call: TRBJ2-7; d_call: -; v_call: TRBV2; clone_size: few; cdr3_aa: CASNLRWGYEQYF; cdr3_nt: TGTGCCAGCAATTTGCGATGGGGGTACGAGCAGTACTTC
j_call: TRBJ2-1; d_call: TRBD2; v_call: TRBV5-1; clone_size: -; cdr3_aa: CASCSGGAYNEQFF; cdr3_nt: TGCGCCAGTTGTAGCGGGGGGGCCTACAATGAGCAGTTCTTC
j_call: TRBJ1-2; d_call: -; v_call: TRBV2; clone_size: -; cdr3_aa: CASTLTDGYTF; cdr3_nt: TGTGCCAGCACCTTGACAGATGGCTACACCTTC
j_call: TRBJ1-4; d_call: -; v_call: TRBV5-1; clone_size: -; cdr3_aa: CASSLLGTRDEKLFF; cdr3_nt: TGCGCCAGCAGCTTGCTTGGGACACGGGATGAAAAACTGTTTTTT
j_call: TRBJ2-1; d_call: -; v_call: TRBV5-1; clone_size: -; cdr3_aa: CASSLEPNNEQFF; cdr3_nt: TGCGCCAGCAGCTTGGAACCTAACAATGAGCAGTTCTTC
j_call: TRBJ2-5; d_call: TRBD2; v_call: TRBV14; clone_size: -; cdr3_aa: CASSLLRLAGEETQYF; cdr3_nt: TGTGCCAGCAGCCTTCTCAGACTAGCGGGAGAAGAGACCCAGTACTTC
j_call: TRBJ2-3; d_call: TRBD2; v_call: TRBV5-1; clone_size: -; cdr3_aa: CASSLRLAETPQDTQYF; cdr3_nt: TGCGCCAGCAGCTTAAGACTAGCGGAGACCCCCCAAGATACGCAGTATTTT
j_call: TRBJ2-7; d_call: TRBD1; v_call: TRBV6-5; clone_size: -; cdr3_aa: CASSYISDRGEQYF; cdr3_nt: TGTGCCAGCAGTTACATTTCGGACAGGGGCGAGCAGTACTTC
j_call: TRBJ2-3; d_call: TRBD1; v_call: TRBV7-9; clone_size: -; cdr3_aa: CASSLARDRGYTQYF; cdr3_nt: TGTGCCAGCAGCTTAGCTCGGGACAGGGGATATACGCAGTATTTT
j_call: TRBJ2-7; d_call: -; v_call: TRBV2; clone_size: -; cdr3_aa: CASSLASYEQYF; cdr3_nt: TGTGCCAGCAGCCTAGCGTCCTACGAGCAGTACTTC
j_call: TRBJ1-1; d_call: -; v_call: TRBV7-2; clone_size: -; cdr3_aa: CASSWDALNTEAFF; cdr3_nt: TGTGCCAGCAGCTGGGACGCCCTGAACACTGAAGCTTTCTTT
j_call: TRBJ1-6; d_call: -; v_call: TRBV11-2; clone_size: -; cdr3_aa: CASSLEDSPLHF; cdr3_nt: TGTGCCAGCAGCTTAGAGGATTCACCCCTCCACTTT
j_call: TRBJ2-1; d_call: -; v_call: TRBV7-3; clone_size: -; cdr3_aa: CASSSGLDYNEQFF; cdr3_nt: TGTGCCAGCAGCTCGGGGCTAGATTACAATGAGCAGTTCTTC
j_call: TRBJ2-7; d_call: TRBD1; v_call: TRBV30; clone_size: -; cdr3_aa: CAWGGTGGEQYF; cdr3_nt: TGTGCCTGGGGGGGGACAGGGGGCGAGCAGTACTTC
j_call: TRBJ1-3; d_call: -; v_call: TRBV12-3/TRBV12-4; clone_size: -; cdr3_aa: CASSLSSGRKTF; cdr3_nt: TGTGCCAGCAGTTTGAGTTCGGGCCGTAAAACTTTT
j_call: TRBJ1-3; d_call: TRBD1; v_call: TRBV10-3; clone_size: -; cdr3_aa: CAISPDQGALGNTIYF; cdr3_nt: TGTGCCATCAGCCCCGACCAGGGGGCCCTTGGAAACACCATATATTTT
j_call: TRBJ2-3; d_call: -; v_call: TRBV19; clone_size: -; cdr3_aa: CASSMGFADTQYF; cdr3_nt: TGTGCCAGTAGTATGGGGTTCGCAGATACGCAGTATTTT
j_call: TRBJ2-7; d_call: -; v_call: TRBV7-6; clone_size: -; cdr3_aa: CASSLLFSGDLYEQYF; cdr3_nt: TGTGCCAGCAGCTTACTGTTTAGCGGAGACCTCTACGAGCAGTACTTC
j_call: TRBJ2-5; d_call: -; v_call: TRBV7-9; clone_size: -; cdr3_aa: CASTETANQETQYF; cdr3_nt: TGTGCCAGCACCGAGACAGCGAACCAAGAGACCCAGTACTTC
j_call: TRBJ1-1; d_call: -; v_call: TRBV27; clone_size: once; cdr3_aa: CASSLYGTAGTEAFF; cdr3_nt: TGTGCCAGCAGTTTATACGGTACCGCGGGGACTGAAGCTTTCTTT
j_call: TRBJ1-1; d_call: -; v_call: TRBV6-5; clone_size: once; cdr3_aa: CASSYSPGGNTEAFF; cdr3_nt: TGTGCCAGCAGTTACTCGCCGGGAGGGAACACTGAAGCTTTCTTT
j_call: TRBJ1-1; d_call: TRBD1; v_call: TRBV5-1; clone_size: -; cdr3_aa: CASSPDRGGTEAFF; cdr3_nt: TGCGCCAGCAGCCCAGACAGGGGAGGGACTGAAGCTTTCTTT
j_call: TRBJ1-2; d_call: TRBD1; v_call: TRBV7-3; clone_size: few; cdr3_aa: CASSLVGTGSADGYTF; cdr3_nt: TGTGCCAGCAGCTTGGTAGGGACAGGGTCGGCGGATGGCTACACCTTC
j_call: TRBJ2-1; d_call: -; v_call: TRBV7-2; clone_size: -; cdr3_aa: CASSLGSYNEQFF; cdr3_nt: TGTGCCAGCAGCCTGGGCTCCTACAATGAGCAGTTCTTC
j_call: TRBJ2-2; d_call: -; v_call: TRBV9; clone_size: few; cdr3_aa: CASSVGGGGVGELFF; cdr3_nt: TGTGCCAGCAGCGTAGGGGGCGGGGGCGTCGGGGAGCTGTTTTTT
j_call: TRBJ1-3; d_call: -; v_call: TRBV6-5; clone_size: few; cdr3_aa: CASSYRSGNTIYF; cdr3_nt: TGTGCCAGCAGTTACCGGTCTGGAAACACCATATATTTT
j_call: TRBJ2-5; d_call: TRBD2; v_call: TRBV6-5; clone_size: -; cdr3_aa: CASSLTPTGGETQYF; cdr3_nt: TGTGCCAGCAGTTTAACTCCGACGGGGGGAGAGACCCAGTACTTC
j_call: TRBJ2-7; d_call: -; v_call: TRBV19; clone_size: -; cdr3_aa: CASSISGVDEQYF; cdr3_nt: TGTGCCAGTAGTATTTCAGGGGTTGACGAGCAGTACTTC
j_call: TRBJ2-1; d_call: TRBD2; v_call: TRBV3-1/TRBV3-2; clone_size: -; cdr3_aa: CASSRRGTSGSNEQFF; cdr3_nt: TGTGCCAGCAGCCGACGCGGGACTAGCGGAAGCAATGAGCAGTTCTTC
j_call: TRBJ2-7; d_call: -; v_call: TRBV6-6; clone_size: once; cdr3_aa: CASSYREAEQYF; cdr3_nt: TGTGCCAGCAGTTACAGGGAGGCCGAGCAGTACTTC
j_call: TRBJ1-2; d_call: -; v_call: TRBV5-4; clone_size: -; cdr3_aa: CASSLAAAEYGYTF; cdr3_nt: TGTGCCAGCAGCTTGGCCGCAGCGGAGTATGGCTACACCTTC
j_call: TRBJ2-7; d_call: TRBD1; v_call: TRBV18; clone_size: -; cdr3_aa: CASSPGTGNEQYF; cdr3_nt: TGTGCCAGCTCCCCCGGGACAGGGAACGAGCAGTACTTC